This T cell receptor (beta chain) was retrieved from a study of blood T cell repertoires in COVID-19. In the study's own analysis: Reference gene primer amplification gave estimated nucleated cell counts. This table comes from immunoSEQ multiplex PCR, and its TCRdb copy is limited to in-frame clones, with some not included. V, J and clone size derive from that table, while D and trimming were established from the DNA sequence. The sample carries 23,000 or so clones, under 90% recorded once. This CDR3 is 15 amino acids long. J gave up 5 bases and V 7 bases, and 7 bases lay outside the gene matches. Germline CDR1 MNHEY, CDR2 SVGAGI.

The source is a woman in her sixties or seventies with active COVID-19. The rearrangement joins TRBV6-5 to TRBJ1-6, with 8 bases that match TRBD1. The sample was peripheral blood. CDR3 bases: TGTGCCAGCACGTTCGACAGGGGAAATAATTCACCCCTCCACTTT. Residues: CASTFDRGNNSPLHF.